Presented here are 13 T cell receptor beta chains from one specimen sequenced in a study of STAT5B mutations in CD4+ large granular lymphocyte leukemia. The protocol was immunoSEQ multiplex PCR, while the TCRdb copy is restricted to in-frame clones and leaves out a portion. Of around 30,000 clones listed, roughly 70% are singletons. Sequencing used CD4+ T cells from blood buffy coats. Every receptor here comes from a human donor in good health.

The chain has TRBV20-1 and TRBJ1-2; D ambiguous. V shed 3 bases and J shed 4 bases, with 6 bases lying between them. The length of the CDR3 is 11 residues. Germline V gene data show CDR1 as DFQATT and CDR2 as SNEGSKA (reference sequence). The DNA for the CDR3 is TGCAGTGCTAGTTCGGCCTATGGCTACACCTTC. The encoded protein is CSASSAYGYTF.

The chain's CDR3 is CAWKSFQETQYF. CDR3 bases: TGTGCCTGGAAGTCGTTCCAAGAGACCCAGTACTTC. The rearrangement joins TRBV30 to TRBJ2-5; D remains unclear. This CDR3 region has 12 residues. Germline V lookup: CDR1 GTSNPN, CDR2 SVGIG (reference sequence). V was trimmed by 4 bases and J by 1 base, leaving 7 bases between them.

CDR3 bases: TGTGCCAGCAGTTCCCGACCGGAACGGGAGGGCACTGAAGCTTTCTTT. Its translation is CASSSRPEREGTEAFF. The chain couples TRBV6-5 to TRBJ1-1; D is undetermined. Trimming took off 4 bases at V and 4 bases at J, with 19 bases between the two ends. The CDR3 runs 16 residues. The germline CDR1 and CDR2 sequences are MNHEY and SVGAGI.

A few counts support this clone. V gene TRBV19 combines with J gene TRBJ2-4; 7 nucleotides align to TRBD1. The CDR3 contains 12 residues. Germline CDR1 and CDR2: LNHDA and SQIVND (reference sequence). The trim removed 2 bases at V and 11 bases at J, leaving 3 bases unmatched. The chain's CDR3 is CASSISGQVQYF. CDR3 DNA sequence: TGTGCCAGTAGTATATCAGGACAGGTTCAGTACTTC.

There are a few counts of this clone. The chain couples TRBV10-3 to TRBJ1-1, with D uncertain. Trimming removed 4 bases at V and 2 bases at J, with 8 bases between. This CDR3 contains 13 residues. CDR1 and CDR2 from the germline V gene are ENHRY and SYGVKD. The chain's CDR3 is CAISVQSNTEAFF. The CDR3 DNA reads TGTGCCATCAGTGTCCAGAGTAACACTGAAGCTTTCTTT.

The chain has TRBV19 and TRBJ2-3; TRBD2 is a possible D gene (6 bases). Germline V gene lookup returns CDR1 LNHDA and CDR2 SQIVND (reference sequence). CDR3 length: 14 residues. V was clipped by 3 bases and J by 6 bases, with 13 bases between them. CDR3 residues: CASSIMPREDTQYF. For the CDR3, the DNA is TGTGCCAGTAGTATCATGCCCCGGGAGGATACGCAGTATTTT.

This chain links TRBV27 with TRBJ2-1; D is tentatively TRBD1 or TRBD2 (5 bases each). Deletions cut 4 bases from V and 2 bases from J, with 15 bases between. This CDR3 spans 16 amino acids. The germline CDR1 and CDR2 sequences are MNHEY and SMNVEV (reference sequence). The CDR3: CASSSAVGQPYNEQFF. The CDR3 nucleotides are TGTGCCAGCAGTTCAGCGGTGGGGCAGCCCTACAATGAGCAGTTCTTC.

The rearrangement joins TRBV6-6 to TRBJ1-1, with D hard to call. The CDR3 consists of 12 residues. With 0 bases removed from V and 7 bases from J, the gap between germline ends came to 6 bases. CDR1 and CDR2 from the germline V gene are MNHNY and SVGAGI (reference sequence). The CDR3 reads CASSYSRGEAFF. The CDR3 DNA reads as TGTGCCAGCAGTTACTCGCGGGGTGAAGCTTTCTTT.

The chain couples TRBV7-9 to TRBJ2-6, with 7 bases identical to TRBD2. With 4 bases clipped from V and 4 bases from J, the junction kept 4 bases outside the gene matches. The germline V gene has CDR1 SEHNR and CDR2 FQNEAQ (reference sequence). This CDR3 spans 15 amino acids. CDR3 protein: CASSWGGAGANVLTF. The CDR3, as DNA: TGTGCCAGCAGCTGGGGGGGTGCCGGGGCCAACGTCCTGACTTTC.

The gene calls are TRBV5-5 and TRBJ1-2; D unresolved. V lost 0 bases and J 4 bases, leaving 19 bases between the germline ends. The CDR3 is made up of 17 amino acids. CDR1 is SGHKS and CDR2 is YYEKEE in the germline V gene (reference sequence). CDR3 region: CASSLGGLSPGSYGYTF. CDR3 coding DNA: TGTGCCAGCAGCTTGGGAGGGCTCAGCCCGGGATCCTATGGCTACACCTTC.

J is TRBJ2-7 and V is TRBV5-1, with 9 positions matching TRBD1. The CDR3 sequence is 15 residues long. V lost 2 bases to trimming and J lost 9 bases; unmatched junction nucleotides: 12. Germline CDR1 and CDR2: SGHRS and YFSETQ. In nucleotides, the CDR3 is TGCGCCAGCAGCTTATCCGGGACAGGGTTACGACGGCAGTACTTC. It translates to CASSLSGTGLRRQYF.

This clone was seen only once. CDR3 coding DNA: TGTGCCAGCAGCCCCATGGCTGGGGATTACGAGCAGTACTTC. As protein: CASSPMAGDYEQYF. The chain employs TRBV7-9 and TRBJ2-5; no reliable D call. The J call may be wrong; the DNA end is better matched by TRBJ2-7. CDR3 size: 14 residues. CDR1 and CDR2 from the germline V gene are SEHNR and FQNEAQ (reference sequence).

The chain uses TRBV7-9 and TRBJ2-7; D is unresolved. The germline V and J ends were trimmed by 2 bases and 9 bases, with 8 bases remaining between them. Germline-derived CDR1 and CDR2 are SEHNR and FQNEAQ (reference sequence). The CDR3 runs to 11 residues. The chain's CDR3 is CASSLYEGQYF. As DNA, the CDR3 is TGTGCCAGCAGCTTATACGAAGGGCAGTACTTC.